Listed below are T cell receptor beta chains from one sample, sequenced in a study of post-analysis software for immune sequencing data. TCRdb passed the PCR reads through MiXCR, listing each CDR3 protein once. This sample has some 890,000 distinct CDR3 sequences, with approximately 53% found just once. Material for sequencing was blood. These TCRs come from a girl aged 5 to 17 with multiple sclerosis. The conserved cysteine and the conserved F or W are not part of the CDR3 here. Fields, in order: J gene, D gene, V gene, CDR3 protein. A D gene is named only where the DNA matches it firmly.

J: TRBJ2-7; D: TRBD1; V: TRBV13; CDR3: ASSKQGPVLYEQY
J: TRBJ2-5; D: TRBD2; V: TRBV29-1; CDR3: SVVAGEETQY
J: TRBJ2-1; D: TRBD2; V: TRBV15; CDR3: ATSRDLGLAGRNEQF
J: TRBJ2-5; D: TRBD2; V: TRBV9; CDR3: ASSVAGGLRETQY
J: .; D: TRBD1; V: TRBV7-3; CDR3: ASSSLGQGNYNEQY
J: TRBJ2-7; D: .; V: TRBV7-2; CDR3: ASSLLGAIYEQY
J: TRBJ2-1; D: .; V: TRBV6-2/TRBV6-3; CDR3: AGSYWSSYNEQF
J: TRBJ2-7; D: TRBD2; V: TRBV12-3/TRBV12-4; CDR3: ASSLRGTRAGQY
J: TRBJ2-2; D: TRBD2; V: TRBV20-1; CDR3: SARGTSGTGELF
J: TRBJ2-2; D: TRBD1; V: TRBV24-1; CDR3: ATSDSSGGRSGELF
J: .; D: .; V: TRBV7-3; CDR3: ASSSSHTGAEQY
J: TRBJ1-2; D: TRBD1; V: TRBV13; CDR3: ASSPMDRGNYGYT
J: TRBJ2-7; D: TRBD2; V: TRBV5-1; CDR3: ASSSGLAGGASSYEQY
J: TRBJ2-3; D: .; V: TRBV20-1; CDR3: SARDLKGDTQY
J: TRBJ2-7; D: .; V: TRBV15; CDR3: ATPDRSRDRNEQY